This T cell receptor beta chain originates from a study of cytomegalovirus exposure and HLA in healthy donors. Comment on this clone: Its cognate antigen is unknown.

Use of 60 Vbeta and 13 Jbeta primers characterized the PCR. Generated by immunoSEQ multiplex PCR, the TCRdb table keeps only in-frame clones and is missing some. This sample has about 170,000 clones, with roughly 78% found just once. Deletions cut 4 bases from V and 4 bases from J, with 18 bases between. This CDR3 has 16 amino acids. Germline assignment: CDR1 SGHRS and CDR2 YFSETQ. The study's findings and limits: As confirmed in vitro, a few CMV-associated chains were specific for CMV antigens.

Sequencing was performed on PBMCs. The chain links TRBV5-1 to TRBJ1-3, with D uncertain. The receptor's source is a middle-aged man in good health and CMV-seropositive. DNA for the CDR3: TGCGCCAGCAGCCGAGATTCGGGTCCCACCGGAAACACCATATATTTT. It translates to CASSRDSGPTGNTIYF.